This T cell receptor beta chain was recovered during a study of blood T cell repertoires in COVID-19. At the level of the study: Samples representing acute and convalescent COVID-19 were sourced from the United States, Italy and Spain.

This CDR3 is 14 amino acids long. The V gene lost 4 bases and the J gene lost 0 bases, with 8 bases spanning the gap. Germline V CDR1 and CDR2: SGHTA, FQGTGA. Some clones are missing from TCRdb's copy, which holds only in-frame ones; the method was immunoSEQ multiplex PCR. The table records 100,000 to 150,000 clones, 85% to 90% of them present only once. It was during active infection that Seattle patients were enrolled and then longitudinally followed. Specimen: peripheral blood. The J gene is TRBJ2-3, the V gene TRBV7-3, with D unresolved. The receptor was derived from a man aged 55 to 70 with COVID-19, enrolled during active disease. This CDR3 is CASSSTSSTDTQYF. The CDR3 DNA reads TGTGCCAGCAGCTCTACTTCTAGCACAGATACGCAGTATTTT.